The T cell receptor (beta chain) described here comes from a study of blood T cells in healthy people across ages. Study-wide findings and caveats: Unsorted PBMCs prevented conclusive naive versus antigen-experienced comparison. Diversity was higher, and naive CD4+ cells more numerous, in long-lived donors than in aged donors.

A second about 6 to 12 cycle PCR used barcoded and J-beta primers. No fewer than 2.5 million CDR3-containing paired-end reads came from each sample. TCRdb analysed the 5' RACE reads with MiXCR anew, one entry per CDR3 protein. In the table there are around 1.1 million distinct CDR3 sequences, roughly two fifths of which are singletons. The V and J ends lost 0 bases and 8 bases respectively, with 17 bases between them. Germline V lookup: CDR1 LGHNA, CDR2 YSLEER. The CDR3 is 17 residues long. This clonotype has a handful of counts. As yet, its antigen is unknown. The chain is built from TRBV4-3 and TRBJ1-6, with D hard to call. The TCR was taken from a man between 18 and 29 years old in good health. The sample taken for sequencing was blood. As DNA, the CDR3 is TGCGCCAGCAGCCAAGATTGGCCCAAAAGGAGTCATTCACCCCTCCACTTT. It codes for CASSQDWPKRSHSPLHF.